This is a list of T cell receptor beta chains from one sample in a study of memory CD8 T cells in hepatitis C reinfection. Measured with immunoSEQ multiplex PCR; TCRdb has only the in-frame clones, and not every one. Among 44,000 or so clones listed, 88% were seen once. Sequencing was performed on naive CD8+ T cells sorted from blood. The origin of the receptors is a man between 18 and 35 years old with hepatitis C virus infection. Each CDR3 is given with its conserved first and last residue. Each record gives: V gene, clone size, J gene, D gene, CDR3 DNA, CDR3 protein. The D gene is left open where the match is weak. Clone size is not always given. Where it is, it says once, few, many or a class for expanded clones.

V: TRBV7-2
size: .
J: TRBJ2-7
D: TRBD2
DNA: TGTGCCAGCAGCCCGGCCGACAGCGGGGACGAGCAGTACTTC
CDR3: CASSPADSGDEQYF

V: TRBV7-9
size: .
J: TRBJ1-1
D: .
DNA: TGTGCCAGCAGCTTAGGGCCTCAAGCTGAAGCTTTCTTT
CDR3: CASSLGPQAEAFF

V: TRBV6-5
size: .
J: TRBJ2-3
D: TRBD2
DNA: TGTGCCAGCACCCATCTAGCGGGAGGACCAGATACGCAGTATTTT
CDR3: CASTHLAGGPDTQYF

V: TRBV7-2
size: .
J: TRBJ2-4
D: .
DNA: TGTGCCAGCAGCTTAGCGCTCGGCAGGGGATGGGTCTTC
CDR3: CASSLALGRGWVF

V: TRBV9
size: .
J: TRBJ1-5
D: TRBD1
DNA: TGTGCCAGCAGCGTCGGGACAGAAGATCAGCCCCAGCATTTT
CDR3: CASSVGTEDQPQHF

V: TRBV4-1
size: .
J: TRBJ2-7
D: .
DNA: TGCGCCAGCAGCCAAGAGTTCGGACAGTCCTACGAGCAGTACTTC
CDR3: CASSQEFGQSYEQYF

V: TRBV7-9
size: few
J: TRBJ2-7
D: TRBD1
DNA: TGTGCCAGCAGCTTCGGACAGGCTGAGCAGTACTTC
CDR3: CASSFGQAEQYF

V: TRBV5-1
size: .
J: TRBJ2-7
D: TRBD2
DNA: TGCGCCAGCAGCTTGGATCTAGCGGGCCAATTTTCCTACGAGCAGTACTTC
CDR3: CASSLDLAGQFSYEQYF

V: TRBV6-5
size: .
J: TRBJ2-7
D: TRBD2
DNA: TGTGCCAGCAGTTCCTCGCCCGGACTAGCGGGAGGCGAGCAGTACTTC
CDR3: CASSSSPGLAGGEQYF

V: TRBV27
size: .
J: TRBJ2-1
D: .
DNA: TGTGCCAGCAGTTTAAGGCAGGGCTCCTACAATGAGCAGTTCTTC
CDR3: CASSLRQGSYNEQFF

V: TRBV5-1
size: .
J: TRBJ1-1
D: TRBD1
DNA: TGCGCCAGCAGCTCCGGGACAGGGGGCAACACTAAAGCTTTCTTT
CDR3: CASSSGTGGNTKAFF

V: TRBV9
size: .
J: TRBJ1-1
D: .
DNA: TGTGCCAGGGCCCGGGACACGAACACTGAAGCTTTCTTT
CDR3: CARARDTNTEAFF

V: TRBV7-7
size: .
J: TRBJ2-5
D: .
DNA: TGTGCTAGCAGCCGAACAGGGCAACAAGAGACCCAGTACTTC
CDR3: CASSRTGQQETQYF

V: TRBV9
size: .
J: TRBJ2-6
D: .
DNA: TGTGCCAGCAGCGTAGAAGGGAGTGATAGTTGGGCCAACGTCCTGACTTTC
CDR3: CASSVEGSDSWANVLTF

V: TRBV6-1
size: .
J: TRBJ2-5
D: .
DNA: TGTGCCAGCAGCGAAGAGACCCAGTACTTC
CDR3: CASSEETQYF

V: TRBV28
size: .
J: TRBJ2-3
D: TRBD2
DNA: TGTGCCAGCAGTATAATGACTAGCGGGAGTTCGGATACGCAGTATTTT
CDR3: CASSIMTSGSSDTQYF

V: TRBV29-1
size: .
J: TRBJ2-5
D: .
DNA: TGCAGCGTTGGGGGCCAGGGAGAGACCCAGTACTTC
CDR3: CSVGGQGETQYF

V: TRBV19
size: .
J: TRBJ1-1
D: TRBD1
DNA: TGTGCCAGTAGTATTCCCCCGGGACAGGGGTGGACTGAAGCTTTCTTT
CDR3: CASSIPPGQGWTEAFF

V: TRBV6-6
size: .
J: TRBJ1-1
D: .
DNA: TGTGCCAGCAGTTACTTAGTAGGAGGGAACACTGAAGCTTTCTTT
CDR3: CASSYLVGGNTEAFF

V: TRBV9
size: .
J: TRBJ1-3
D: .
DNA: TGTGCCAGCAGCGAGGGAGCTGGAAACACCATATATTTT
CDR3: CASSEGAGNTIYF

V: TRBV5-1
size: .
J: TRBJ1-5
D: .
DNA: TGCGCCAGCAGATTGGGGGGCGACAATCAGCCCCAGCATTTT
CDR3: CASRLGGDNQPQHF

V: TRBV4-1
size: few
J: TRBJ1-1
D: TRBD1
DNA: TGCGCCAGCAGCCCAGGGGGGACTGAAGCTTTCTTT
CDR3: CASSPGGTEAFF

V: TRBV6-1
size: .
J: TRBJ2-1
D: TRBD2
DNA: TGTGCCAGCAGTGAAGGGCTAGCGGGCACCAATGAGCAGTTCTTC
CDR3: CASSEGLAGTNEQFF

V: TRBV6-5
size: .
J: TRBJ2-5
D: .
DNA: TGTGCCAGCAGTTACTCCCCCCTGTTCGGGGGAGAGACCCAGTACTTC
CDR3: CASSYSPLFGGETQYF

V: TRBV11-2
size: .
J: TRBJ1-5
D: .
DNA: TGTGCCAGCAGCTTAGGTGACATTAGCAATCAGCCCCAGCATTTT
CDR3: CASSLGDISNQPQHF

V: TRBV4-1
size: .
J: TRBJ1-2
D: .
DNA: TGCGCCAGCAGCCAAGATGGAGGGTATGGCTACACCTTC
CDR3: CASSQDGGYGYTF

V: TRBV19
size: .
J: TRBJ1-6
D: TRBD1
DNA: TGTGCCAGTGGTATACCCGGGACAGGGGATTCACCCCTCCACTTT
CDR3: CASGIPGTGDSPLHF

V: TRBV5-5
size: .
J: TRBJ1-6
D: TRBD1
DNA: TGTGCCAGCAGCTTTGGACAGGGCAATTCACCCCTCCACTTT
CDR3: CASSFGQGNSPLHF

V: TRBV13
size: .
J: TRBJ2-3
D: TRBD2
DNA: TGTGCCAGCAGTTCCAGACTAGCACGGAGCACAGATACGCAGTATTTT
CDR3: CASSSRLARSTDTQYF

V: TRBV28
size: once
J: TRBJ2-1
D: TRBD2
DNA: TGTGCCAGCAGTATCCGCCGACTAGCGGGAGGGTCCTACAATGAGCAGTTCTTC
CDR3: CASSIRRLAGGSYNEQFF

V: TRBV6-6
size: .
J: TRBJ1-1
D: TRBD1
DNA: TGTGCCAGCAGCCCGGGACAGTATGCTGAAGCTTTCTTT
CDR3: CASSPGQYAEAFF

V: TRBV4-1
size: .
J: TRBJ1-2
D: TRBD1
DNA: TGCGCCAGCAGCCAAATCGTAACAGGGGTCTACGGCTACACCTTC
CDR3: CASSQIVTGVYGYTF

V: TRBV5-1
size: .
J: TRBJ1-2
D: TRBD1
DNA: TGCGCCAGCAGCTTGGACGGGACAGGGTACTATGGCTACACCTTC
CDR3: CASSLDGTGYYGYTF

V: TRBV7-9
size: .
J: TRBJ1-2
D: TRBD1
DNA: TGTGCCAGCTTCCCGAGTATGGGGACAGCTTTTTCCTATGGCTACACCTTC
CDR3: CASFPSMGTAFSYGYTF

V: TRBV27
size: once
J: TRBJ1-6
D: TRBD1
DNA: TGTGCCAGCAGTCACGGGACAGCCGGTGCGGCACCCCTCCACTTT
CDR3: CASSHGTAGAAPLHF

V: TRBV10-3
size: once
J: TRBJ1-4
D: .
DNA: TGTGCCAGCCGCGGGGGCCCTAATGAAAAACTGTTTTTT
CDR3: CASRGGPNEKLFF

V: TRBV15
size: .
J: TRBJ1-2
D: .
DNA: TGTGCCACCAGCAGAGATTGGGGCTTGACACCTTATCCTAACTATGGCTACACCTTC
CDR3: CATSRDWGLTPYPNYGYTF

V: TRBV2
size: .
J: TRBJ2-2
D: TRBD2
DNA: TGTGCCAGCAGCGCGGGACTAGCGGGGGGGGGCCGCAGCTCGAACACCGGGGAGCTGTTTTTT
CDR3: CASSAGLAGGGRSSNTGELFF

V: TRBV2
size: .
J: TRBJ2-7
D: .
DNA: TGTGCCAGCAGTGTAGAACTTTCCTACGAGCAGTACTTC
CDR3: CASSVELSYEQYF

V: TRBV6-1
size: .
J: TRBJ2-7
D: .
DNA: TGTGCCAGCAGTGAGCCACAGGGCCTAGTCTACGAGCAGTACTTC
CDR3: CASSEPQGLVYEQYF

V: TRBV29-1
size: .
J: TRBJ2-2
D: TRBD2
DNA: TGCAGCGTTGTCCCTAGCGGGAGGGGTTATACCGGGGAGCTGTTTTTT
CDR3: CSVVPSGRGYTGELFF

V: TRBV7-2
size: .
J: TRBJ2-3
D: TRBD2
DNA: TGTGCCAGCAGCTCCCTTTTCACGGGAGGAATAGATACGCAGTATTTT
CDR3: CASSSLFTGGIDTQYF

V: TRBV5-1
size: .
J: TRBJ1-5
D: .
DNA: TGCGCCAGCAGCTTGGCCAAGGGGGAGGGGGTACGCGGACAGCCCCAGCATTTT
CDR3: CASSLAKGEGVRGQPQHF

V: TRBV27
size: .
J: TRBJ1-5
D: .
DNA: TGTGCCAGCAGACCAGGGGTTGGATCCCAGCCCCAGCATTTT
CDR3: CASRPGVGSQPQHF

V: TRBV28
size: .
J: TRBJ2-7
D: .
DNA: TGTGCCAGCAGTCATACCACCCTAATTGGGCGGGTTTCCTACGAGCAGTACTTC
CDR3: CASSHTTLIGRVSYEQYF

V: TRBV28
size: .
J: TRBJ2-7
D: TRBD2
DNA: TGTGCCAGCAGTTTACTAGCGGACTCCTACGAGCAGTACTTC
CDR3: CASSLLADSYEQYF

V: TRBV27
size: .
J: TRBJ1-1
D: .
DNA: TGTGCCAGCAGTTTGGGCCTGAACACTGAAGCTTTCTTT
CDR3: CASSLGLNTEAFF

V: TRBV15
size: .
J: TRBJ2-1
D: TRBD2
DNA: TGTGCCACCAGCTCGGGACTAGCGGGAGCCAATGAGCAGTTCTTC
CDR3: CATSSGLAGANEQFF

V: TRBV6-5
size: .
J: TRBJ1-2
D: TRBD1
DNA: TGTGCCAGTCTACAGGGGGCTGATGGCTACACCTTC
CDR3: CASLQGADGYTF

V: TRBV5-5
size: .
J: TRBJ2-7
D: TRBD1
DNA: TGTGCCAGCAGCGGGACCGGACAGGGGAGGTACGAGCAGTACTTC
CDR3: CASSGTGQGRYEQYF

V: TRBV7-9
size: .
J: TRBJ2-3
D: TRBD2
DNA: TGTGCCAGCAGCTTACCGAGCGGGGGCACAGATACGCAGTATTTT
CDR3: CASSLPSGGTDTQYF

V: TRBV5-6
size: .
J: TRBJ2-2
D: .
DNA: TGTGCCAGCAGCTCCATGACCAGGGGATGGACCGGGGAGCTGTTTTTT
CDR3: CASSSMTRGWTGELFF

V: TRBV29-1
size: few
J: TRBJ1-1
D: .
DNA: TGCAGCGCCTCGGAGGGCACTGAAGCTTTCTTT
CDR3: CSASEGTEAFF

V: TRBV27
size: .
J: TRBJ2-1
D: TRBD2
DNA: TGTGCCAGCAGCCCGGGAAGCGGGAGTATTAATGAGCAGTTCTTC
CDR3: CASSPGSGSINEQFF

V: TRBV4-2
size: .
J: TRBJ1-4
D: TRBD1
DNA: TGTGCCAGCAGCCAAGGCAGGGGGAATGAAAAACTGTTTTTT
CDR3: CASSQGRGNEKLFF

V: TRBV27
size: .
J: TRBJ2-7
D: TRBD2
DNA: TGTGCCAGCAGTTTCACTAGCGGGAGCTACGAGCAGTACTTC
CDR3: CASSFTSGSYEQYF

V: TRBV14
size: .
J: TRBJ2-2
D: .
DNA: TGTGCCAGCAGCCAAGATACTTTCGCGGGGAACGCCGGGGAGCTGTTTTTT
CDR3: CASSQDTFAGNAGELFF